Each of the 28 T cell receptor beta chains below was sequenced from the same sample in a study of blood T cell repertoires in COVID-19. Sequencing was performed with immunoSEQ multiplex PCR; in TCRdb, only in-frame clones are kept and a portion is missing. The top ten hold 8% to 10% of the sample, which has around 120,000 clones, about four fifths seen once. The sample consisted of peripheral blood. Receptor source: a man in his forties with active or convalescent COVID-19.

In nucleotides, the CDR3 is TGTGCCAGCAGACCAAGGGGCGGGGGGAACACTGAAGCTTTCTTT. Protein: CASRPRGGGNTEAFF. The chain is built from TRBV9 and TRBJ1-1; tentative D call: TRBD1 (5 bases). Looked up from germline, CDR1 is SGDLS and CDR2 is YYNGEE. The CDR3 length is 15 residues. Trimming took off 5 bases at V and 1 base at J, with 15 bases between the two ends. The full variable domain, in which reference TRBV9 and TRBJ1-1 provide the parts outside the CDR3, is DSGVTQTPKHLITATGQRVTLRCSPRSGDLSVYWYQQSLDQGLQFLIQYYNGEERAKGNILERFSAQQFPDLHSELNLSSLELGDSALYFCASRPRGGGNTEAFFGQGTRLTVV.

The chain uses TRBV20-1 and TRBJ2-1; tentative D call: TRBD2 (7 bases). The CDR3 covers 12 residues. Germline CDR1 reads DFQATT; CDR2 reads SNEGSKA (reference sequence). The V gene lost 3 bases and the J gene lost 13 bases, with 16 bases spanning the gap. Here the CDR3 DNA reads TGCAGTGCTAGTGAAACAGGGAGGGGCCAGTTCTTC. This gives the protein CSASETGRGQFF.

V gene TRBV6-6 combines with J gene TRBJ1-1; 7 bases agree with TRBD1. V lost 6 bases and J lost 5; bases outside the gene matches: 9. CDR3 length: 14 amino acids. In germline, CDR1 is MNHNY, CDR2 SVGAGI (reference sequence). The CDR3 nucleotides read TGTGCCAGCAGATTCGGACAGGTGGGGACTGAAGCTTTCTTT. Amino acids: CASRFGQVGTEAFF.

This clone is a singleton in its sample. V and J are TRBV5-3 and TRBJ1-2, with D unresolved. TRBV5-3 is marked as an open reading frame, function uncertain. V was clipped by 0 bases and J by 11 bases, with 14 bases between them. The length of the CDR3 is 13 residues. Here the CDR3 DNA reads TGTGCCAGAAGCTTGGGGTTGATGGGGAGGTACACCTTC. It is translated as CARSLGLMGRYTF.

The V gene is TRBV13, the J gene TRBJ1-1; D gene uncertain. Trimming removed 0 bases at V and 5 bases at J, with 13 bases between. This CDR3 comprises 15 residues. Germline CDR1 PRHDT, CDR2 FYEKMQ (reference sequence). The CDR3 region is CASSLGGPRRTEAFF. The CDR3 nucleotides are TGTGCCAGCAGCTTAGGTGGGCCGAGGAGGACTGAAGCTTTCTTT. The full variable domain, rest sourced from reference TRBV13 and TRBJ1-1, is AAGVIQSPRHLIKEKRETATLKCYPIPRHDTVYWYQQGPGQDPQFLISFYEKMQSDKGSIPDRFSAQQFSDYHSELNMSSLELGDSALYFCASSLGGPRRTEAFFGQGTRLTVV.

DNA for the CDR3: TGTGCCAGCAGTTTAGTTCGGTTTAGCAATCAGCCCCAGCATTTT. This gives the protein CASSLVRFSNQPQHF. This rearrangement joins TRBV27 to TRBJ1-5; unclear D gene. The V gene lost 2 bases and the J gene lost 0 bases, with 8 bases spanning the gap. This CDR3 spans 15 amino acids. The V gene's germline CDR1 is MNHEY and CDR2 SMNVEV (reference sequence).

The rearrangement uses TRBV30 and TRBJ1-6; TRBD1 might be the D (6 bases). This CDR3 is built from 13 residues. Trimming removed 5 bases at V and 6 bases at J, with 11 bases between. Germline V CDR1 and CDR2: GTSNPN, SVGIG (reference sequence). This chain's CDR3 is CAWGGHLNSPLHF. In DNA form, the CDR3 reads TGTGCCTGGGGGGGCCATCTTAATTCACCCCTCCACTTT. Combining the CDR3 with reference TRBV30 and TRBJ1-6 gives the whole variable domain SQTIHQWPATLVQPVGSPLSLECTVEGTSNPNLYWYRQAAGRGLQLLFYSVGIGQISSEVPQNLSASRPQDRQFILSSKKLLLSDSGFYLCAWGGHLNSPLHFGNGTRLTVT.

The rearrangement uses TRBV6-5 and TRBJ2-3; 13 positions match TRBD2. Per the germline V gene, CDR1 is MNHEY and CDR2 is SVGAGI. This CDR3 region has 15 residues. V was clipped by 11 bases and J by 6 bases; unmatched bases: 11. CDR3 sequence reads: CAVRTSGGRGDTQYF. CDR3 nucleotides: TGTGCCGTTCGGACTAGCGGGGGCCGAGGCGATACGCAGTATTTT.

The chain carries TRBV5-1 and TRBJ2-7; D ambiguous. The CDR3 sequence is 11 residues long. Trimming cost V 4 bases and J 3 bases, with 5 bases left between them. Germline lookup yields CDR1 SGHRS and CDR2 YFSETQ. CDR3 nucleotides: TGCGCCAGCAGCCTAGACTACGAGCAGTACTTC. Its translation: CASSLDYEQYF.

The chain uses TRBV11-3 and TRBJ2-1; D is possibly TRBD2 (6 bases). CDR1 SGHNT and CDR2 YENEEA come from the germline V gene. This CDR3 comprises 13 residues. V was cut by 5 bases and J by 7 bases, with 12 bases left in between. The chain's CDR3 is CASSPRGWNEQFF. CDR3 bases: TGTGCCAGCAGCCCCCGGGGGTGGAATGAGCAGTTCTTC.

The chain employs TRBV2 and TRBJ1-1; D possibly corresponds to TRBD1 (5 bases). This CDR3 spans 16 amino acids. Germline assignment: CDR1 SNHLY and CDR2 FYNNEI. V was shortened by 7 bases and J by 3 bases, with 21 bases between the two germline ends. The CDR3: CASKQGGTLGYTEAFF. CDR3 sequence (DNA): TGTGCCAGCAAACAAGGAGGGACTCTCGGGTACACTGAAGCTTTCTTT.

The chain carries TRBV14 and TRBJ2-1; 11 positions agree with TRBD1. CDR3 size: 16 residues. Germline assignment: CDR1 SGHDN and CDR2 FVKESK. Unmatched junction bases numbered 10, after V lost 2 bases and J lost 10 bases. The CDR3 nucleotides read TGTGCCAGCAGCCAACAACACGGGACAGGGGGAGTAGAGCAGTTCTTC. As protein: CASSQQHGTGGVEQFF.

A single count supports this clone. The chain couples TRBV27 to TRBJ1-5; tentatively, D is TRBD1 (5 bases). The V end was cut by 5 bases, the J end by 0 bases, with 11 bases between. This CDR3 has 15 amino acids. Germline CDR1 MNHEY, CDR2 SMNVEV (reference sequence). CDR3 amino acids: CASSRQYNSNQPQHF. The CDR3 coding sequence is TGTGCCAGCAGTAGACAGTATAATAGCAATCAGCCCCAGCATTTT.

The rearrangement links TRBV23-1 to TRBJ2-7, with D possibly being TRBD2 (6 bases). TRBV23-1 is labeled an ORF, and its function is uncertain. V was clipped by 3 bases and J by 0 bases, with 12 bases between them. The CDR3 has 15 amino acids. CDR3 sequence (DNA): TGCGCCAGCAGTCAGCATCCTAGCGCCTCCTACGAGCAGTACTTC. Its protein product is CASSQHPSASYEQYF.

The chain recombines TRBV6-5 with TRBJ1-3; D is ambiguous. This CDR3 is built from 15 residues. The germline CDR1 and CDR2 sequences are MNHEY and SVGAGI. The germline V and J ends were trimmed by 7 bases and 2 bases, with 15 bases remaining between them. The CDR3 loop reads CASTVTGSTGNTIYF. The CDR3 coding sequence is TGTGCCAGCACCGTAACGGGTTCGACTGGAAACACCATATATTTT.

A note on this clone: The junction does not match germline at one end; this may be a read error. The same CDR3 arises from other DNA sequences in this sample as well. The rearrangement joins TRBV3-1 (or the pseudogene TRBV3-2) to TRBJ2-3; D is unclear. The CDR3 consists of 14 residues. Germline V CDR1 and CDR2: LGHDT, YNNKEL (reference sequence). Here the CDR3 reads CASSQSSYTDTQYF. CDR3 DNA sequence: TGTGCCAGCAGCCAGAGTTCGTACACAGATACGCAATATTTT.

The rearrangement links TRBV7-2 to TRBJ2-7; 9 bases align to TRBD1. V lost 0 bases, J lost 9 bases, and 9 bases stayed unmatched. CDR1 is SGHTA, CDR2 FQGNSA, per germline. The CDR3 has 15 amino acids. CDR3 sequence reads: CASSLAGTGSSGQYF. CDR3 nucleotides: TGTGCCAGCAGCTTAGCGGGGACAGGGAGTAGCGGGCAGTACTTC.

This clone came up a few times. The sample has other DNA sequences that encode this CDR3 too. The V call is TRBV9, the J call TRBJ1-2; D is ambiguous. The V gene's germline CDR1 is SGDLS and CDR2 YYNGEE. Trimming cost V 0 bases and J 5 bases, with 8 bases left between them. This CDR3 contains 13 residues. The CDR3 loop reads CASSVVGGYGYTF. The CDR3 coding sequence is TGTGCCAGCAGCGTAGTAGGAGGATATGGCTACACCTTC.

A remark on this clone: The same CDR3 is also encoded by other DNA sequences in this sample. V gene TRBV18 combines with J gene TRBJ1-2; 12 nucleotides line up with TRBD1. The germline V gene has CDR1 KGHSH and CDR2 LQKENI. Losses at the gene ends were 2 bases for V and 4 bases for J; bases not matched to a gene: 2. The CDR3 consists of 15 residues. The CDR3 is CASSPGTGGTYGYTF. In DNA form, the CDR3 reads TGTGCCAGCTCACCAGGGACAGGGGGCACCTATGGCTACACCTTC.

V gene TRBV29-1 combines with J gene TRBJ2-7; 8 bases are a match to TRBD1. There are 13 residues in the CDR3. Germline lookup yields CDR1 SQVTM and CDR2 ANQGSEA. V shed 2 bases and J 3 bases; nucleotides not matched to a gene: 3. CDR3 region: CSVESDRDYEQYF. DNA for the CDR3: TGCAGCGTTGAATCGGACAGGGACTACGAGCAGTACTTC.

This clone was seen just once. The chain couples TRBV19 to TRBJ1-4; 10 positions match TRBD1. With V trimmed by 5 bases and J by 7 bases, 13 bases remained unmatched. The germline CDR1 and CDR2 sequences are LNHDA and SQIVND (reference sequence). CDR3 length equals 17 residues. The CDR3 loop is CASSRLGTGARGEKLFF. In DNA, the CDR3 is TGTGCCAGTAGTCGCCTTGGGACAGGGGCAAGGGGTGAAAAACTGTTTTTT. The variable domain in full, with the rest retrieved from reference TRBV19 and TRBJ1-4, is DGGITQSPKYLFRKEGQNVTLSCEQNLNHDAMYWYRQDPGQGLRLIYYSQIVNDFQKGDIAEGYSVSREKKESFPLTVTSAQKNPTAFYLCASSRLGTGARGEKLFFGSGTQLSVL.

This sequence joins TRBV27 and TRBJ2-6; TRBD1 matches 9 bases. CDR1 MNHEY and CDR2 SMNVEV come from the germline V gene (reference sequence). This CDR3 has 19 amino acids. Trimming cost V 8 bases and J 11 bases; bases outside gene matches: 25. The DNA of the CDR3 is TGTGCCAGCTTGTACAGCAGTTTATCATTTGGGACAGGGACCCACGTCCTGACTTTC. Its translation is CASLYSSLSFGTGTHVLTF. Together with reference TRBV27 and TRBJ2-6, the CDR3 gives the full variable domain: EAQVTQNPRYLITVTGKKLTVTCSQNMNHEYMSWYRQDPGLGLRQIYYSMNVEVTDKGDVPEGYKVSRKEKRNFPLILESPSPNQTSLYFCASLYSSLSFGTGTHVLTFGAGSRLTVL.

The chain has TRBV6-5 and TRBJ2-3; the match to TRBD1 covers 11 bases. The CDR3 has 14 amino acids. Germline V gene data show CDR1 as MNHEY and CDR2 as SVGAGI. The V and J ends lost 6 bases and 4 bases, in that order; junction bases with no gene match: 3. The CDR3 loop reads CASRPGQGADTQYF. The CDR3 region has the DNA TGTGCCAGCAGACCGGGACAGGGGGCAGATACGCAGTATTTT.

The chain links TRBV15 to TRBJ2-2; D not certain. CDR1 LNHNV and CDR2 YYDKDF come from the germline V gene (reference sequence). This CDR3 has 14 amino acids. V gave up 0 bases and J gave up 5 bases, with 7 bases separating them. The CDR3 sequence is CATSRDRKTGELFF. Written as DNA, the CDR3 is TGTGCCACCAGCAGAGACAGAAAGACCGGGGAGCTGTTTTTT. The entire variable domain, with the rest obtained from reference TRBV15 and TRBJ2-2, is as follows: DAMVIQNPRYQVTQFGKPVTLSCSQTLNHNVMYWYQQKSSQAPKLLFHYYDKDFNNEADTPDNFQSRRPNTSFCFLDIRSPGLGDTAMYLCATSRDRKTGELFFGEGSRLTVL.

This chain connects TRBV7-6 to TRBJ2-3, with TRBD2 as a possible D gene (6 bases). The CDR3 is made up of 16 amino acids. The V gene lost 1 base and the J gene lost 0 bases, with 11 bases spanning the gap. Germline CDR1 SGHVS, CDR2 FNYEAQ. CDR3 DNA sequence: TGTGCCAGCAGCTTAGAGGGCGGGGTAAGCACAGATACGCAGTATTTT. Residues: CASSLEGGVSTDTQYF.

This chain joins TRBV9 and TRBJ2-5; TRBD2 aligns across 10 bases. CDR1 is SGDLS, CDR2 YYNGEE, per germline. Losses at the gene ends were 6 bases for V and 4 bases for J; bases not matched to a gene: 9. The CDR3 contains 15 residues. As DNA, the CDR3 is TGTGCCAGCAACCGCCTAGCGGGGGTAGCAGAGACCCAGTACTTC. Its translation is CASNRLAGVAETQYF. The complete variable domain, with remaining parts taken from reference TRBV9 and TRBJ2-5, reads DSGVTQTPKHLITATGQRVTLRCSPRSGDLSVYWYQQSLDQGLQFLIQYYNGEERAKGNILERFSAQQFPDLHSELNLSSLELGDSALYFCASNRLAGVAETQYFGPGTRLLVL.

V gene TRBV6-2 or TRBV6-3 combines with J gene TRBJ2-7, with D possibly being TRBD2 (6 bases). The germline V gene encodes CDR1 MNHEY and CDR2 SVGEGT. The V end lost 4 bases, the J end lost 2 bases, and 21 bases lay between the germline ends. This CDR3 contains 17 residues. The CDR3 region has the DNA TGTGCCAGCAGTTCCACCTCTAGCGCCCTTTCGCCCTACGAGCAGTACTTC. This codes for CASSSTSSALSPYEQYF.

The chain is built from TRBV5-1 and TRBJ1-2; TRBD1 matches 7 bases. J was trimmed by 0 bases and V by 4 bases; bases with no gene match: 6. CDR1 and CDR2 from the germline V gene are SGHRS and YFSETQ. The CDR3 loop spans 15 amino acids. The CDR3 sequence: CASSDRTGTNYGYTF. DNA for the CDR3: TGCGCCAGCAGCGACAGGACAGGAACTAACTATGGCTACACCTTC.